In its sample, the clone carrying this T cell receptor beta chain was seen many times. Its target is unknown. These data originate in a study of CD8 T cells in ankylosing spondylitis. Study-wide findings and caveats: Seemingly distinctive of ankylosing spondylitis blood was a TCR beta motif formed by eight highly homologous variants.

The CDR3 is made up of 13 amino acids. CDR1 is ENHRY and CDR2 is SYGVKD in the germline V gene. The germline V and J ends were trimmed by 4 bases and 5 bases, with 12 bases remaining between them. Scientists made TCR beta libraries using quantitative 5'-RACE with molecular barcodes. One entry per CDR3 protein, called by TCRdb with MiXCR from the 5' RACE reads. Among about 220,000 distinct CDR3 sequences listed, 7% to 8% were seen once. The source of this sequence is a male donor with ankylosing spondylitis. The chain combines TRBV10-3 with TRBJ2-7; tentatively, D is TRBD1 or TRBD2 (7 bases each). The source material was blood, either unsorted or a sorted T cell fraction (not recorded which). CDR3 in amino acids: CAISGGGGDEQYF. The CDR3 DNA follows: TGTGCCATCAGTGGGGGAGGGGGCGACGAGCAGTACTTC.